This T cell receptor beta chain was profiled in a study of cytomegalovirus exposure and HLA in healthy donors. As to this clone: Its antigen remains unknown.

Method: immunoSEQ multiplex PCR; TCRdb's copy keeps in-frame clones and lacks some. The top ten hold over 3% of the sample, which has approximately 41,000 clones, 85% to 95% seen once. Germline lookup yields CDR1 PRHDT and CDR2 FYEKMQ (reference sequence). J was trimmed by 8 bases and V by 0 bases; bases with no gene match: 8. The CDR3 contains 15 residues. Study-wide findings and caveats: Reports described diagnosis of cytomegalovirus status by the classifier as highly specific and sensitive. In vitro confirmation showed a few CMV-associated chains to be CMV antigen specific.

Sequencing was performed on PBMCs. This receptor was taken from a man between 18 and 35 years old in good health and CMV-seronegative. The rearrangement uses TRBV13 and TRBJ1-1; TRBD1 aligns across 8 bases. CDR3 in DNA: TGTGCCAGCAGCTTAGGGGGGACAGGCTTCGCCGAAGCTTTCTTT. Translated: CASSLGGTGFAEAFF.